These T cell receptor beta chains were read from a single sample in a study of shared clonotypes between healthy human individuals. Here immunoSEQ multiplex PCR was the method, and the copy in TCRdb shows in-frame clones only, minus some. The sample lists more than 400,000 clones; 78% were seen once. Sequenced material: PBMCs. These receptor sequences come from a woman between 40 and 55 years old in good health. Some clones in this sample may be carry-over from other donors' samples. CDR3s include the opening cysteine and the closing phenylalanine or tryptophan. D genes are given only for firm matches. Clone size is shown for a subset of rows, as once, few, many or a class of expanded clone.

len	j_gene	d_gene	v_gene	abundance	CDR3aa	CDR3nt
14	TRBJ2-7	.	TRBV27	.	CASSLWGEPYEQYF	TGTGCCAGCAGTTTATGGGGGGAACCTTACGAGCAGTACTTC
14	TRBJ1-5	.	TRBV4-2	.	CASSQEPWGQPQHF	TGTGCCAGCAGCCAAGAGCCCTGGGGTCAGCCCCAGCATTTT
12	TRBJ1-5	.	TRBV27	.	CASSSGGQPQHF	TGTGCCAGCAGTTCGGGGGGACAGCCCCAGCATTTT
13	TRBJ2-7	TRBD1	TRBV30	.	CAWSVTGLGEQYF	TGTGCCTGGAGTGTGACAGGGTTGGGCGAGCAGTACTTC
14	TRBJ1-4	.	TRBV19	once	CASSIAVDTEKLFF	TGTGCCAGTAGTATTGCCGTGGACACTGAAAAACTGTTTTTT
13	TRBJ2-7	.	TRBV6-1	.	CASSVEYQGEQYF	TGTGCCAGCAGTGTAGAGTACCAGGGAGAGCAGTACTTC
20	TRBJ2-3	TRBD2	TRBV10-3	few	CAISESSRGLAGVGTDTQYF	TGTGCCATCAGTGAGTCAAGCAGAGGACTAGCGGGAGTGGGCACAGATACGCAGTATTTT
14	TRBJ2-1	.	TRBV7-9	.	CASSLSGSGNEQFF	TGTGCCAGCAGCTTATCAGGATCGGGCAATGAGCAGTTCTTC
16	TRBJ1-2	.	TRBV4-1	.	CASSQGYPGLTYGYTF	TGCGCCAGCAGCCAAGGATATCCGGGACTGACTTATGGCTACACCTTC
11	TRBJ1-6	.	TRBV7-2	.	CARSTGSPLHF	TGTGCCAGGTCGACAGGTTCACCCCTCCACTTT
16	TRBJ1-3	.	TRBV6-1	.	CASSEQPGNSGNTIYF	TGTGCCAGCAGTGAACAGCCAGGCAACTCTGGAAACACCATATATTTT
15	TRBJ2-3	.	TRBV19	.	CASKGGGMRTDTQYF	TGTGCCAGTAAAGGAGGCGGGATGCGCACAGATACGCAGTATTTT
11	TRBJ2-3	.	TRBV29-1	.	CSVRPLDTQYF	TGCAGCGTGCGCCCACTAGATACGCAGTATTTT
16	TRBJ2-1	TRBD1	TRBV28	.	CASSLFRGTGRNEQFF	TGTGCCAGCAGTTTATTTAGGGGGACAGGGCGCAATGAGCAGTTCTTC
15	TRBJ1-5	.	TRBV25-1	many	CASSPSVGSNQPQHF	TGTGCCAGCAGCCCATCCGTGGGGAGCAATCAGCCCCAGCATTTT
16	TRBJ2-1	.	TRBV6-1	.	CASSDADGSSYNEQFF	TGTGCCAGCAGTGATGCGGACGGGAGCTCCTACAATGAGCAGTTCTTC
13	TRBJ2-5	TRBD1	TRBV30	.	CAWSTGGEETQYF	TGTGCCTGGTCGACAGGGGGCGAAGAGACCCAGTACTTC
15	TRBJ2-7	.	TRBV6-5	.	CASTPPSGSLYEQYF	TGTGCCAGCACCCCTCCTTCCGGGTCACTCTACGAGCAGTACTTC
15	TRBJ2-3	TRBD2	TRBV5-1	few	CASRGSAGGSDTQYF	TGCGCCAGCAGAGGATCAGCGGGAGGCTCAGATACGCAGTATTTT
12	TRBJ2-7	.	TRBV28	.	CASSLTGHEQYF	TGTGCCAGCAGTTTAACAGGACACGAGCAGTACTTC
12	TRBJ2-5	TRBD1	TRBV29-1	.	CSVGQGAETQYF	TGCAGCGTGGGACAGGGGGCAGAGACCCAGTACTTC
13	TRBJ1-1	.	TRBV7-3	few	CASSLAGRREAFF	TGTGCCAGCAGCCTGGCGGGTAGGAGAGAAGCTTTCTTT
14	TRBJ1-2	TRBD1	TRBV19	.	CATTSVRTGEGYTF	TGTGCCACCACCTCTGTAAGGACAGGGGAGGGCTACACCTTC
18	TRBJ2-5	TRBD2	TRBV27	few	CASSTRRWAAGVMETQYF	TGTGCCAGCAGTACCCGTCGATGGGCAGCGGGAGTGATGGAGACCCAGTACTTC
12	TRBJ2-1	TRBD1	TRBV7-9	.	CASSSGQGPQFF	TGTGCCAGCAGCTCGGGACAGGGTCCGCAGTTCTTC
14	TRBJ2-7	.	TRBV6-1	.	CASKVRGNAGEQYF	TGTGCCAGCAAGGTCCGCGGGAACGCCGGGGAGCAGTACTTC
17	TRBJ2-1	TRBD2	TRBV27	.	CASSPLAAVHSYNEQFF	TGTGCCAGCAGTCCACTAGCGGCCGTACACTCCTACAATGAGCAGTTCTTC
14	TRBJ2-5	.	TRBV30	.	CAWSVMGAGETQYF	TGTGCCTGGAGTGTAATGGGGGCCGGGGAGACCCAGTACTTC
16	TRBJ2-7	.	TRBV6-5	few	CASSSNRGSIRYEQYF	TGTGCCAGCAGTTCCAACCGGGGGAGCATACGATACGAGCAGTACTTC
14	TRBJ1-1	.	TRBV2	.	CASSEDRGYTEAFF	TGTGCCAGCAGTGAAGATCGGGGCTACACTGAAGCTTTCTTT
13	TRBJ2-2	.	TRBV28	once	CASFGTNTGELFF	TGTGCCAGCTTTGGGACGAACACCGGGGAGCTGTTTTTT
15	TRBJ2-7	TRBD2	TRBV15	.	CATSRDLGLTYEQYF	TGTGCCACCAGCAGAGATCTGGGACTAACCTACGAGCAGTACTTC
15	TRBJ1-3	.	TRBV30	.	CAWTQDTHSGNTIYF	TGTGCCTGGACCCAAGACACCCACTCTGGAAACACCATATATTTT
15	TRBJ2-3	.	TRBV5-1	.	CASSLQALTSDTQYF	TGCGCCAGCAGCTTGCAAGCCCTTACGTCCGATACGCAGTATTTT
12	TRBJ2-7	TRBD1	TRBV28	.	CASTDRDSEQYF	TGTGCCAGCACCGACAGGGATAGCGAGCAGTACTTC
12	TRBJ2-7	.	TRBV29-1	once	CSVIPGAYEQYF	TGCAGCGTTATCCCGGGAGCCTACGAGCAGTACTTC
15	TRBJ2-2	TRBD1	TRBV29-1	.	CSVEKGQGVPGELFF	TGCAGCGTTGAAAAGGGACAGGGGGTCCCCGGGGAGCTGTTTTTT
13	TRBJ1-3	.	TRBV30	once	CAWRTTSGNTIYF	TGTGCCTGGAGGACAACCTCTGGAAACACCATATATTTT
14	TRBJ1-1	.	TRBV30	few	CAWSSLGVYTEAFF	TGTGCCTGGAGTTCCCTCGGGGTCTACACTGAAGCTTTCTTT
14	TRBJ1-5	.	TRBV29-1	.	CSVSGQASNQPQHF	TGCAGCGTTTCGGGGCAGGCCAGCAATCAGCCCCAGCATTTT
13	TRBJ1-5	.	TRBV2	many	CASSEDVNQPQHF	TGTGCCAGCAGTGAAGACGTTAATCAGCCCCAGCATTTT
13	TRBJ1-2	.	TRBV11-2	.	CASRNQGGYGYTF	TGTGCCAGCAGGAACCAGGGAGGGTATGGCTACACCTTC
17	TRBJ2-7	.	TRBV7-8	.	CASSLGGPPVGNDEQYF	TGTGCCAGCAGCTTAGGAGGGCCTCCGGTGGGGAACGACGAGCAGTACTTC
18	TRBJ2-7	.	TRBV18	.	CASSPISASPGSTYEQYF	TGTGCCAGCTCACCAATTTCCGCCTCTCCGGGATCTACCTACGAGCAGTACTTC
15	TRBJ2-5	.	TRBV6-5	.	CASSYSFSHQETQYF	TGTGCCAGCAGTTACTCGTTTAGTCACCAAGAGACCCAGTACTTC